This TCR beta chain stems from a study of cytotoxic CD8 clonotypes in ibrutinib-treated CLL (dated by TCRdb to the early 2020s). Study-wide context: In this cohort, around 15 patients were treatment-naive and roughly 10 were relapsed/refractory, while some 18 had unmutated IGHV. An average of around 250,000 productive templates and some 99,000 productive rearrangements was obtained per sample. Every sample from remission and from progressive disease was obtained while the patients were still on ibrutinib. Responses were partial in roughly 24 patients and complete in 2; after median roughly 69 months follow-up, some 15 stayed in remission and roughly twelve progressed. Cryopreserved peripheral blood mononuclear cells were obtained before treatment, at response, and at either sustained remission or disease progression. Longitudinal samples were available for about 30% of the roughly 86 trial participants. Response samples were taken after a median of around 13 months on treatment, ranging from about 6 to 40 months.

On a MiSeq, deep resolution sequencing aimed for a depth between 1 in 1 million and 1 in 200,000 T cells, with each clonotype covered 10x on average. The immunoSEQ hsTCRB Kit was used to generate TCR beta libraries. On the study's bioinformatics: ImmunoSEQ Data Assistant and ImmunoSEQ Analyzer were used for data analysis, and V, D and J genes were assigned according to IMGT definitions. Clonality, which ranges from 0 to 1, was calculated as one minus the normalized Shannon entropy of productive rearrangement frequencies. Only overrepresented clonotypes making up at least 0.05% of the repertoire of each patient were included in the public clonotype analysis. Repertoires from around 13 age-matched healthy donors in immuneACCESS were used as clonality controls. TCRdb mirrors the immuneACCESS table, restricted to in-frame sequences. Some clones are absent from its copies; in checked studies, under half trace to an unresolved V gene, and the reason for the others is unknown. V and J calls plus clone size are reproduced from that table; the DNA served to infer D and trimming. The sample data list about 300,000 clones, and roughly 70% of these were observed just once. 5% to 6.5% of the sample is taken by the ten largest.

Overall study results and their limits: Sampling times were not matched between patients in sustained remission and patients whose disease was progressing, and lymph node repertoires were not examined. Clonality increased at ibrutinib response, stayed stable in sustained remission, and fell back toward baseline at progression. Public clonotypes were rare and either shrank or stayed stable during treatment, and the rise in clonality at ibrutinib response reflected expansion of private clonotypes. Baseline clonality was found to be higher than that of age-matched healthy donors and was strongly correlated with circulating CD8+ T-cell counts.

Points on this clone: Its antigen is not yet known. No base qualities exist here, and no much larger clone lies one base off it.

Around 2 micrograms of genomic DNA were extracted from cryopreserved PBMCs for TCR beta library preparation. High-throughput TCR beta sequencing was performed on longitudinal blood samples from CLL patients receiving ibrutinib monotherapy. The patients were enrolled in a single-center, open-label phase 2 trial of ibrutinib monotherapy. Counted from cysteine to phenylalanine, this CDR3 has 16 amino acids. Just CDR3 DNA is preserved here, 48 bases in frame from base 1. V sheds 4 bases and J sheds 0 bases, leaving 13 bases between their ends. From a lookup of the germline V gene, CDR1 and CDR2 are MNHEY and SVGAGI.

This specimen was PBMCs, taken after 36 months of ibrutinib treatment. The source of this sequence is a human donor with chronic lymphocytic leukemia. Recombination connected TRBV6-5 to TRBJ2-1; the D gene is perhaps TRBD1, from 6 matching bases. This receptor carries the CDR3 CASSSRQARSYNEQFF. The sequence in DNA is TGTGCCAGCAGTTCCCGACAGGCTCGCTCCTACAATGAGCAGTTCTTC.